The rows below give T cell receptor beta chains drawn from one sample of a study of T cells in Graves' hyperthyroidism and ophthalmopathy. TCRdb re-called the multiplex PCR reads through MiXCR, storing one row per CDR3 protein. This table has about 640,000 distinct CDR3 sequences, less than 25% appearing once. Sequenced sample: blood. Receptors originate from a man aged 25 to 45 with Graves' ophthalmopathy. Each CDR3 is given with its conserved first and last residue. Each record gives: CDR3 length, J gene, V gene, clone size, D gene, CDR3 DNA, CDR3 protein. A D gene is named only where the DNA matches it firmly. Clone size is not always given. Where it is, it says once, few, many or a class for expanded clones.

length: 12
J: TRBJ1-5
V: TRBV12-3/TRBV12-4
size: many
D: NA
DNA: TGTGCCAGCAGGGGCAACTATCAGCCCCAGCATTTT
CDR3: CASRGNYQPQHF

length: 12
J: TRBJ1-4
V: TRBV28
size: few
D: NA
DNA: TGTGCCAGCGAGGGAGTTAATGAAAAACTGTTTTTT
CDR3: CASEGVNEKLFF

length: 15
J: TRBJ1-2
V: TRBV6-5
size: NA
D: TRBD1
DNA: TGTGCCAGCAGTTACCCCGGGACAGAGTTCTATGGCTACACCTTC
CDR3: CASSYPGTEFYGYTF

length: 16
J: TRBJ2-4
V: TRBV29-1
size: few
D: NA
DNA: TGCAGCGTTGAAGATCGGAACGACGAGGGCAAAAACATTCAGTACTTC
CDR3: CSVEDRNDEGKNIQYF

length: 16
J: TRBJ2-1
V: TRBV6-2/TRBV6-3
size: NA
D: NA
DNA: TGTGCCAGCAGTTACTCGACGGGAGAGCCCTACAATGAGCAGTTCTTC
CDR3: CASSYSTGEPYNEQFF

length: 15
J: TRBJ2-7
V: TRBV6-1
size: few
D: NA
DNA: TGTGCCAGCAGTCACACTAGCACGAGCTCCTACGAGCAGTACTTC
CDR3: CASSHTSTSSYEQYF

length: 18
J: TRBJ2-1
V: TRBV12-3/TRBV12-4
size: few
D: TRBD1
DNA: TGTGCCAGCAGTTACCCTAACGGTTGGGACAGGCGCTACAATGAGCAGTTCTTC
CDR3: CASSYPNGWDRRYNEQFF

length: 12
J: TRBJ2-7
V: TRBV28
size: many
D: NA
DNA: TGTGCCAGCAGCCGTGACAGGTACGAGCAGTACTTC
CDR3: CASSRDRYEQYF

length: 15
J: TRBJ1-2
V: TRBV7-2
size: many
D: TRBD1
DNA: TGTGCCAGCAGCTTCGGACAGGGAGGTCTCAGTGGCTACACCTTC
CDR3: CASSFGQGGLSGYTF

length: 14
J: TRBJ2-5
V: TRBV7-2
size: few
D: NA
DNA: TGTGCCAGCAGCTTAGTTCCCTCCCGAGAGACCCAGTACTTC
CDR3: CASSLVPSRETQYF

length: 13
J: TRBJ1-6
V: TRBV15
size: few
D: NA
DNA: TGTTGTGGGACGAAAACTGATCTGTCACCCCTCCACTTT
CDR3: CCGTKTDLSPLHF

length: 15
J: TRBJ1-3
V: TRBV10-3
size: NA
D: NA
DNA: TGTGCCATCGGGTCACAGGGAACCTCTGGAAACACCATATATTTT
CDR3: CAIGSQGTSGNTIYF

length: 12
J: TRBJ2-7
V: TRBV2
size: few
D: NA
DNA: TGTGCCAGCAAAAAGGACGTCTACGAGCAGTACTTC
CDR3: CASKKDVYEQYF

length: 15
J: TRBJ1-1
V: TRBV27
size: few
D: NA
DNA: TGTGCCAGCAGTTGGGGACCACACCAGAACACTGAAGCTTTCTTT
CDR3: CASSWGPHQNTEAFF

length: 15
J: TRBJ2-7
V: TRBV7-6
size: few
D: NA
DNA: TGTGCCAGCAGCCCTGAGAATGCCGTGGGCTACGAGCAGTACTTC
CDR3: CASSPENAVGYEQYF

length: 17
J: TRBJ2-1
V: TRBV20-1
size: many
D: TRBD1
DNA: TGCAGTGCTAGAGCTGCGACCGGACAGGGGGCCTACAATGAGCAGTTCTTC
CDR3: CSARAATGQGAYNEQFF

length: 16
J: TRBJ1-2
V: TRBV27
size: many
D: NA
DNA: TGTGCCAGCAGTTTAACCCCGGCGGTGGGGGAGTATGGCTACACCTTC
CDR3: CASSLTPAVGEYGYTF

length: 13
J: TRBJ2-3
V: TRBV6-1
size: NA
D: NA
DNA: TGTGCCAGCAGTGAAGCGGGAACAGATACGCAGTATTTT
CDR3: CASSEAGTDTQYF

length: 16
J: TRBJ2-3
V: TRBV7-3
size: NA
D: NA
DNA: TGTGCCAGCAGCTTATCACTAGACGGCGTCACAGATACGCAGTATTTT
CDR3: CASSLSLDGVTDTQYF

length: 17
J: TRBJ2-1
V: TRBV5-1
size: few
D: NA
DNA: TGCGCCAGCAGCTTGGGGTCGGGAAGGAGGTTTAATAATGAGCAGTTCTTC
CDR3: CASSLGSGRRFNNEQFF

length: 16
J: TRBJ2-7
V: TRBV28
size: many
D: NA
DNA: TGTGCCAGCAGTTTACGATTCGGGACTCCCACCTACGAGCAGTACTTC
CDR3: CASSLRFGTPTYEQYF

length: 15
J: TRBJ2-2
V: TRBV6-1
size: NA
D: TRBD1
DNA: TGTGCCAGCGGGAGACAGGGGGTGAACACCGGGGAGCTGTTTTTT
CDR3: CASGRQGVNTGELFF

length: 14
J: TRBJ2-7
V: TRBV6-5
size: NA
D: TRBD1
DNA: TGTGCCAGCAGTTACTCTATGGACAGGGCCGAGCAGTACTTC
CDR3: CASSYSMDRAEQYF

length: 13
J: TRBJ2-2
V: TRBV24-1
size: NA
D: NA
DNA: TGTGCCACCAGTGACCCTGGACTGGGGGAGCTGTTTTTT
CDR3: CATSDPGLGELFF

length: 16
J: TRBJ2-2
V: TRBV5-1
size: few
D: TRBD1
DNA: TGCGCCAGCAGCCAGGGACAGGGCGGGGGAGCCGGGGAGCTGTTTTTT
CDR3: CASSQGQGGGAGELFF

length: 13
J: TRBJ2-7
V: TRBV6-2/TRBV6-3
size: few
D: NA
DNA: TGTGCCAGCCGACCGGTGGCATCCTACGAGCAGTACTTC
CDR3: CASRPVASYEQYF

length: 15
J: TRBJ2-1
V: TRBV12-3/TRBV12-4
size: many
D: TRBD1
DNA: TGTGCCAGCAGACTCCGGGACAGGGTATACAATGAGCAGTTCTTC
CDR3: CASRLRDRVYNEQFF

length: 16
J: TRBJ2-3
V: TRBV3-1
size: NA
D: NA
DNA: TGTGCCAGCAGCCAAGTAACTAGCAGGGGCACAGATACGCAGTATTTT
CDR3: CASSQVTSRGTDTQYF

length: 16
J: TRBJ1-5
V: TRBV12-3/TRBV12-4
size: many
D: TRBD1
DNA: TGTGCCAGCAGTTGGGCCGGACAGGCCCTCAATCAGCCCCAGCATTTT
CDR3: CASSWAGQALNQPQHF

length: 15
J: TRBJ2-3
V: TRBV3-1
size: many
D: TRBD1
DNA: TGTGCCAGCAGCCAGACGGACAGGGGAATAGGTACGCAGTATTTT
CDR3: CASSQTDRGIGTQYF

length: 13
J: TRBJ2-7
V: TRBV2
size: many
D: TRBD1
DNA: TGTGCCAGCAGTGATGGGACAGGCTACGAGCAGTACTTC
CDR3: CASSDGTGYEQYF

length: 16
J: TRBJ2-1
V: TRBV7-2
size: many
D: TRBD2
DNA: TGTGCCAGCACCCGCGGTAGCGGGAGGGCCTACAATGAGCAGTTCTTC
CDR3: CASTRGSGRAYNEQFF

length: 14
J: TRBJ2-1
V: TRBV20-1
size: many
D: NA
DNA: TGCAGTGCTAGGAAGACTCCCCCCTACAATGAGCAGTTCTTC
CDR3: CSARKTPPYNEQFF

length: 12
J: TRBJ2-7
V: TRBV4-1
size: NA
D: NA
DNA: TGCGCCAGCAGCCAAGATAACTGGCAGCAGTACTTC
CDR3: CASSQDNWQQYF

length: 15
J: TRBJ2-3
V: TRBV6-1
size: NA
D: NA
DNA: TGTGCCAGCAGTCTGACACTAGAACTCACAGATACGCAGTATTTT
CDR3: CASSLTLELTDTQYF

length: 15
J: TRBJ2-2
V: TRBV6-1
size: NA
D: NA
DNA: TGTGCCAGCAGTGCCCCCGGGATGAACACCGGGGAGCTGTTTTTT
CDR3: CASSAPGMNTGELFF

length: 17
J: TRBJ2-1
V: TRBV4-1
size: few
D: NA
DNA: TGCGCCAGCAGCCAAGATCCGGGCGGGGGCCCCTACAATGAGCAGTTCTTC
CDR3: CASSQDPGGGPYNEQFF

length: 16
J: TRBJ2-3
V: TRBV4-2
size: few
D: TRBD1
DNA: TGTGCCAGCAGCCAAGATAGAGGGCAGGGGGCAGATACGCAGTATTTT
CDR3: CASSQDRGQGADTQYF

length: 15
J: TRBJ1-2
V: TRBV18
size: NA
D: TRBD1
DNA: TGTGCCAGCTCGCCTCCGACAGGGCCTAACTATGGCTACACCTTC
CDR3: CASSPPTGPNYGYTF

length: 15
J: TRBJ1-4
V: TRBV18
size: many
D: NA
DNA: TGTGCCAGCTCACCCGGCTATGGGCTGAATGAAAAACTGTTTTTT
CDR3: CASSPGYGLNEKLFF

length: 13
J: TRBJ1-5
V: TRBV28
size: many
D: NA
DNA: TGTGCCAGCAGTGCTTTCAGTGATCAGCCCCAGCATTTT
CDR3: CASSAFSDQPQHF

length: 17
J: TRBJ1-3
V: TRBV27
size: few
D: TRBD1
DNA: TGTGCCAGCAGTACAAATTACAGGGGTAGGGCTGGAAACACCATATATTTT
CDR3: CASSTNYRGRAGNTIYF

length: 17
J: TRBJ1-5
V: TRBV28
size: many
D: NA
DNA: TGTGCCAGCAGTATCCGGTTGGGCCTATATAGCAATCAGCCCCAGCATTTT
CDR3: CASSIRLGLYSNQPQHF

length: 15
J: TRBJ2-7
V: TRBV27
size: few
D: TRBD2
DNA: TGTGCCAGCAGAGGAGCCTCTGGACTAGGGGCCGAGCAGTACTTC
CDR3: CASRGASGLGAEQYF

length: 13
J: TRBJ1-1
V: TRBV5-6
size: NA
D: NA
DNA: TGTGCCAGCAGCTCCCCTTTGAACACTGAAGCTTTCTTT
CDR3: CASSSPLNTEAFF

length: 15
J: TRBJ2-1
V: TRBV19
size: NA
D: TRBD1
DNA: TGTGCCAGTAGGACTCCGGGACAGGGCTACAATGAGCAGTTCTTC
CDR3: CASRTPGQGYNEQFF

length: 12
J: TRBJ2-5
V: TRBV2
size: NA
D: TRBD2
DNA: TGTGCCAGCAGGGGGACTAGTTCGGCCCAGTACTTC
CDR3: CASRGTSSAQYF

length: 13
J: TRBJ2-5
V: TRBV27
size: once
D: NA
DNA: TGTGCCAGCAGCCGAAGGGAATCAGAGACCCAGTACTTC
CDR3: CASSRRESETQYF

length: 16
J: TRBJ2-7
V: TRBV7-8
size: few
D: NA
DNA: TGTGCCAGCAGCTTAGGTCCGGCCAAGGGCTCCTACGAGCAGTACTTC
CDR3: CASSLGPAKGSYEQYF

length: 15
J: TRBJ2-7
V: TRBV28
size: few
D: TRBD1
DNA: TGTGCCAGCGGACGTGAACCGGGACAGGTCTACGAGCAGTACTTC
CDR3: CASGREPGQVYEQYF

length: 19
J: TRBJ2-2
V: TRBV20-1
size: few
D: TRBD2
DNA: TGCAGTGCTAGAGATCTAAGGCGACTAGCGGGAGGACTTGCCGGGGAGCTGTTTTTT
CDR3: CSARDLRRLAGGLAGELFF

length: 12
J: TRBJ2-7
V: TRBV20-1
size: NA
D: NA
DNA: TGCAGTGCTAGTCGGGGTCCTAGCGAGCAGTACTTC
CDR3: CSASRGPSEQYF

length: 12
J: TRBJ1-5
V: TRBV7-2
size: NA
D: NA
DNA: TGTGCCAGCAGCTCCCCCCCCCAGCCCCAGCATTTT
CDR3: CASSSPPQPQHF

length: 13
J: TRBJ2-3
V: TRBV6-1
size: few
D: NA
DNA: TGTGCCAGCCGGGGGTCTAGCACAGATACGCAGTATTTT
CDR3: CASRGSSTDTQYF

length: 15
J: TRBJ2-5
V: TRBV14
size: NA
D: NA
DNA: TGTGCCAGCAGCAGTCTAGACAGGCCCTGGGAGACCCAGTACTTC
CDR3: CASSSLDRPWETQYF

length: 12
J: TRBJ1-1
V: TRBV20-1
size: many
D: NA
DNA: TGCAGTGCTAGAGATGGAGGGCCTGAAGCTTTCTTT
CDR3: CSARDGGPEAFF